One and the same sample provided the 3 T cell receptor beta chains below, sequenced in a study of spatial heterogeneity in lung cancer. The time point is: sample taken at primary tumor resection. The sequenced material consisted of unsorted whole RNA from tumor, nontumor lung or frozen PBMC. One entry per CDR3 protein, called by TCRdb with MiXCR from the 5' RACE reads. The data hold roughly 79,000 distinct CDR3 sequences, with over 9.5% observed a single time. Material: PBMCs, obtained at surgery. These receptors originate from a male donor with early-stage non-small cell lung cancer.

This clonotype has only a few counts. V is TRBV5-4 and J is TRBJ2-3, with 11 bases fitting TRBD2. V lost 1 base to trimming and J lost 3 bases; unmatched junction nucleotides: 1. The CDR3 length is 15 residues. The germline V gene encodes CDR1 SGHNT and CDR2 YYREEE (reference sequence). The CDR3 coding sequence is TGTGCCAGCAGCTTGATAGCGGGGGGGACAGATACGCAGTATTTT. It specifies CASSLIAGGTDTQYF.

This chain joins TRBV29-1 and TRBJ2-7, with D perhaps being TRBD1 or TRBD2 (5 bases each). Trimming removed 7 bases from V and 4 bases from J, with 17 bases in between. CDR1 and CDR2 (germline): SQVTM, ANQGSEA. The CDR3 extends over 13 amino acids. Here the CDR3 reads CSAQTGTAYEQYF. The DNA for the CDR3 is TGCAGCGCCCAAACCGGGACGGCTTACGAGCAGTACTTC.

The chain uses TRBV12-3 or TRBV12-4 and TRBJ2-3; TRBD2 is a possible D gene (6 bases). The CDR3 runs to 13 residues. Trimming cost V 7 bases and J 6 bases, with 14 bases left between them. The CDR3 DNA reads as TGTGCCAGCATCCCCCCGGGAGTTGATACGCAGTATTTT. Encoded protein: CASIPPGVDTQYF.